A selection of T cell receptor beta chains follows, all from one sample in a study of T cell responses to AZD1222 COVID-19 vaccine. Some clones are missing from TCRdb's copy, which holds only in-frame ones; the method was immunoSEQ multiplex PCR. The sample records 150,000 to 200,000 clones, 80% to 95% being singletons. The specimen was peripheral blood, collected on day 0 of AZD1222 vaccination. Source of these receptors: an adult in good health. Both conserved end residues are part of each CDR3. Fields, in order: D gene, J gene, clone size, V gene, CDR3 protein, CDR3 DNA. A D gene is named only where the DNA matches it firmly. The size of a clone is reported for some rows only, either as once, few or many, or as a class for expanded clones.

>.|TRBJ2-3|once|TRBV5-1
CASQLGSRADTQYF
TGCGCCAGCCAACTAGGGTCAAGGGCAGATACGCAGTATTTT
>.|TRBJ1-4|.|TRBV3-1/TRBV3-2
CASSQFAGTNEKLFF
TGTGCCAGCAGCCAGTTCGCAGGAACTAATGAAAAACTGTTTTTT
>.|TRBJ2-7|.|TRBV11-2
CASSGTAYEQYF
TGTGCCAGCTCCGGGACTGCCTACGAGCAGTACTTC
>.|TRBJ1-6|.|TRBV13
CASSLGGRGEYNSPLHF
TGTGCCAGCAGCTTAGGGGGCCGGGGGGAATATAATTCACCCCTCCACTTT
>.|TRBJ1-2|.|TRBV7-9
CASSLGTGNGYTF
TGTGCCAGCAGCTTAGGAACAGGGAATGGCTACACCTTC
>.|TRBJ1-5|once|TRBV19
CASSIQEDQPQHF
TGTGCCAGTAGTATACAGGAAGATCAGCCCCAGCATTTT
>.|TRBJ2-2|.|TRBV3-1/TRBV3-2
CASSFRSGTGELFF
TGTGCCAGCAGCTTCCGCAGCGGAACCGGCGAGCTGTTTTTT
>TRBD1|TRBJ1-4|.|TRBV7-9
CASSSTGKPPNEKLFF
TGTGCCAGCAGCTCGACAGGGAAGCCGCCTAATGAAAAACTGTTTTTT
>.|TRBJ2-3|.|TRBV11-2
CASSPRLDRPYF
TGTGCCAGCAGCCCCCGACTAGATAGGCCGTATTTT
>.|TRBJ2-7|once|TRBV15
CATSRVEVLEQYF
TGTGCCACCAGCAGAGTAGAAGTGCTTGAGCAGTACTTC
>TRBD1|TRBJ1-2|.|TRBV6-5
CASLGTGGAGGYTF
TGTGCCAGCCTCGGGACAGGGGGCGCGGGGGGCTACACCTTC
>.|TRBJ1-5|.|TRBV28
CASSRHNSNQPQHF
TGTGCCAGCAGTCGACACAATAGCAATCAGCCCCAGCATTTT
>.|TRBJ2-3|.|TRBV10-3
CAISIAERGTDTQYF
TGTGCCATCAGCATAGCGGAGAGAGGGACAGATACGCAGTATTTT
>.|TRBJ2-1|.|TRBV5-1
CASGDNDEQFF
TGCGCCAGCGGGGATAACGATGAGCAGTTCTTC
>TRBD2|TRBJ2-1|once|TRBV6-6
CASSPREGSEQFF
TGTGCCAGCAGCCCCAGGGAGGGGTCTGAGCAGTTCTTC
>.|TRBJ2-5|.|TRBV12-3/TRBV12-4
CASSLGETQYF
TGTGCCAGCAGTTTAGGGGAGACCCAGTACTTC
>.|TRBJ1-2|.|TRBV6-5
CASSYERTSLYGYTF
TGTGCCAGCAGTTACGAACGGACATCCCTCTATGGCTACACCTTC
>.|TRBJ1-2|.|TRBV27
CASSSLDSYGYTF
TGTGCCAGCAGTTCCCTCGACAGTTATGGCTACACCTTC
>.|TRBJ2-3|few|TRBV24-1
CATSDRTDTQYF
TGTGCCACCAGTGATCGCACAGATACGCAGTATTTT
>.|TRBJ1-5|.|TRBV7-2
CASSIDRYNQPQHF
TGTGCCAGCAGCATAGATAGATACAATCAGCCCCAGCATTTT
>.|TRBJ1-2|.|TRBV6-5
CASSPLGPANYGYTF
TGTGCCAGCAGTCCTCTGGGTCCCGCTAACTATGGCTACACCTTC
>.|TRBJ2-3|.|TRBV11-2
CASSPQVGRTDTQYF
TGTGCCAGCAGCCCCCAGGTAGGGAGGACAGATACGCAGTATTTT
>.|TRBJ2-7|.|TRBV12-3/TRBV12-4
CASSRFSGYEQYF
TGTGCCAGCAGTCGTTTCTCAGGGTACGAGCAGTACTTC
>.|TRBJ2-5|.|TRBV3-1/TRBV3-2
CASSQDPGGPRTQYF
TGTGCCAGCAGCCAAGATCCCGGGGGCCCTAGGACCCAGTACTTC
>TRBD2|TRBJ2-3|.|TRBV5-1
CASSTRTSGDTQYF
TGCGCCAGCAGCACACGGACTAGCGGGGATACGCAGTATTTT
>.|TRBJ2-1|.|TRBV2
CASSLSLQFF
TGTGCCAGCAGCCTTTCCTTGCAGTTCTTC
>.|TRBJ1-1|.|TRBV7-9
CASRGAGQNRDTEAFF
TGTGCCAGCAGGGGGGCCGGACAGAATAGAGACACTGAAGCTTTCTTT
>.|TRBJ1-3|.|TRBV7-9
CASSLAVTTGRSGNTIYF
TGTGCCAGCAGCTTAGCGGTTACCACGGGGAGGTCTGGAAACACCATATATTTT
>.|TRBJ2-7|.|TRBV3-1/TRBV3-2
CASSPRGAANYEQYF
TGTGCCAGCAGCCCCCGGGGGGCGGCCAACTACGAGCAGTACTTC
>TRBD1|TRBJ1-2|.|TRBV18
CASSPPSTGPYGYTF
TGTGCCAGCTCACCACCATCGACAGGGCCTTATGGCTACACCTTC
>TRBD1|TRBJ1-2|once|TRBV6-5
CASRRDRANYGYTF
TGTGCCAGCAGGCGGGACAGAGCTAACTATGGCTACACCTTC
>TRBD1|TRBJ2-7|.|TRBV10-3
CAISPPGTGDPYEQYF
TGTGCCATCAGCCCCCCCGGGACAGGGGATCCCTACGAGCAGTACTTC
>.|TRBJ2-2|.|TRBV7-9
CASSLRVSGELFF
TGTGCCAGCAGCCTACGAGTGAGCGGGGAGCTGTTTTTT
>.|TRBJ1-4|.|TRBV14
CASSPQGTTNEKLFF
TGTGCCAGCAGCCCCCAGGGGACTACTAATGAAAAACTGTTTTTT
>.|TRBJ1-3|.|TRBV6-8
CASARTGSSSGNTIYF
TGTGCCAGCGCCCGAACGGGCAGCTCCTCTGGAAACACCATATATTTT
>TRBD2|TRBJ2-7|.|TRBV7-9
CATASGRAEEQYF
TGTGCCACCGCTAGCGGGAGAGCGGAGGAGCAGTACTTC
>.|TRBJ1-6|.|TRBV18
CASSPPGRPYNSPLHF
TGTGCCAGCTCACCACCGGGCAGACCCTATAATTCACCCCTCCACTTT
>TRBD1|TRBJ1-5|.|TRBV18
CASSPSQGRRNQPQHF
TGTGCCAGCTCCCCCTCACAGGGGAGGAGAAATCAGCCCCAGCATTTT
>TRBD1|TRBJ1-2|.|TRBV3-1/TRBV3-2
CASSQEGWDSFNYGYTF
TGTGCCAGCAGCCAAGAAGGGTGGGACAGCTTCAACTATGGCTACACCTTC
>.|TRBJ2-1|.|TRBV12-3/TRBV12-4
CASSRSRDNEQFF
TGTGCCAGCAGTCGCTCTAGGGATAATGAGCAGTTCTTC
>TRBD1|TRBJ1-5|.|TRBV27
CASSFRAGGARNQPQHF
TGTGCCAGCAGTTTCAGGGCAGGGGGCGCCCGCAATCAGCCCCAGCATTTT
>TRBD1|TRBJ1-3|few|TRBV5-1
CASSPRTGGGNTIYF
TGCGCCAGCAGCCCTCGGACAGGGGGTGGAAACACCATATATTTT
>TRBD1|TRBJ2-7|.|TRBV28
CASSLSGTGYPYEQYF
TGTGCCAGCAGTTTGTCCGGGACAGGGTACCCCTACGAGCAGTACTTC
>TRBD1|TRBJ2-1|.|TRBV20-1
CSASPPRQGYNEQFF
TGCAGTGCTAGTCCCCCCAGACAGGGTTACAATGAGCAGTTCTTC
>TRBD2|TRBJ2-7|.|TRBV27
CASSLSSGVSAYEQYF
TGTGCCAGCAGTTTATCGAGCGGGGTATCGGCGTACGAGCAGTACTTC
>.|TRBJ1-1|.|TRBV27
CASSLARVGTEAFF
TGTGCCAGCAGTTTAGCCAGGGTCGGGACTGAAGCTTTCTTT
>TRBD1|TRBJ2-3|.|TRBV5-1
CASSLAGGDTQYF
TGCGCCAGCAGCTTGGCAGGGGGAGATACGCAGTATTTT
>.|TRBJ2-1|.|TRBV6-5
CASRYTQGSYNEQFF
TGTGCCAGCAGGTATACTCAGGGATCCTACAATGAGCAGTTCTTC
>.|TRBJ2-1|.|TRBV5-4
CASSFSGLWTREDRQFF
TGTGCCAGCAGCTTTTCGGGATTGTGGACCAGAGAGGACCGGCAGTTCTTC
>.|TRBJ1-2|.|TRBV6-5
CASSYSGRDYGYTF
TGTGCCAGCAGTTACTCAGGACGAGACTATGGCTACACCTTC
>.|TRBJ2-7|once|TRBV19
CASSIGSGSSYEQYF
TGTGCCAGTAGTATAGGGAGCGGAAGCTCCTACGAGCAGTACTTC